This TCR beta chain was observed in a study of OX40 agonist ivuxolimab in advanced cancers. Germline V CDR1 and CDR2: SQVTM, ANQGSEA. The CDR3 has 12 amino acids. Trimming pared 3 bases from V and 5 bases from J, leaving 9 bases between. Clones were sequenced by immunoSEQ multiplex PCR, and TCRdb holds only the in-frame ones, with some missing. The repertoire holds roughly 50,000 clones, with 77% as singletons. This material consisted of CD4+ or CD8+ T cells sorted from blood, taken in a trial of the OX40 agonist ivuxolimab. The TCR sequence derives from an adult with an advanced solid tumor such as melanoma, head and neck, liver or kidney cancer. The V call is TRBV29-1, the J call TRBJ2-3; maybe TRBD2 (6 bases). The CDR3 nucleotides are TGCAGCGTTGAGGAGGGCCTAGATACGCAGTATTTT. Protein product: CSVEEGLDTQYF.